The rows below give T cell receptor beta chains drawn from one sample of a study of lymphopenia after photon versus proton radiotherapy. Profiled with immunoSEQ multiplex PCR; TCRdb holds only in-frame clones, not every one. The data show tens of thousands of clones, with around nine tenths seen just once and approximately 16% held by the top ten. Source: peripheral blood, taken from a patient treated with photon-based radiotherapy. The receptors derive from a man aged 60 to 75 with cholangiocarcinoma. Both conserved end residues are part of each CDR3. A D gene is named only where the DNA matches it firmly. The size entry is marked missing in some rows and otherwise reads once, few, many or a size class.

TRBV5-1	.	TRBJ1-1	.	CASTSRVGTEAFF	TGCGCCAGTACTTCACGCGTTGGAACTGAAGCTTTCTTT
TRBV2	.	TRBJ1-5	.	CASSPRVPYSNQPQHF	TGTGCCAGCAGTCCCAGGGTCCCCTATAGCAATCAGCCCCAGCATTTT
TRBV28	.	TRBJ2-3	.	CASSFALAGADTQYF	TGTGCCAGCAGTTTTGCACTAGCTGGGGCAGATACGCAGTATTTT
TRBV7-2	.	TRBJ2-3	TRBD2	CASSLGGSGGTDTQYF	TGTGCCAGCAGCTTAGGCGGTAGCGGGGGCACAGATACGCAGTATTTT
TRBV25-1	.	TRBJ1-2	.	CASSESTDFNGYTF	TGTGCCAGCAGTGAAAGTACAGATTTTAATGGCTACACCTTC
TRBV2	.	TRBJ2-2	.	CASSVGDSTGELFF	TGTGCCAGCAGTGTTGGGGATTCCACCGGGGAGCTGTTTTTT
TRBV7-9	.	TRBJ1-5	TRBD1	CASSPGYRDRDLEPQHF	TGTGCCAGCAGCCCGGGTTACCGGGACAGGGATTTAGAACCCCAGCATTTT
TRBV7-2	.	TRBJ2-7	TRBD1	CASSLGQYEQYF	TGTGCCAGCAGCTTGGGACAGTACGAGCAGTACTTC
TRBV6-5	.	TRBJ1-5	TRBD1	CASRPGGDRGQPQHF	TGTGCCAGCAGACCGGGGGGGGACAGGGGGCAGCCCCAGCATTTT
TRBV14	.	TRBJ2-3	.	CASSQDPTLANTDTQYF	TGTGCCAGCAGCCAAGACCCCACGCTAGCCAACACAGATACGCAGTATTTT
TRBV7-9	.	TRBJ1-4	.	CAQSGGAANEKLFF	TGTGCCCAGTCGGGGGGTGCCGCTAATGAAAAACTGTTTTTT
TRBV5-1	.	TRBJ1-1	TRBD1	CASSSAGGNTEAFF	TGCGCCAGCAGCTCGGCAGGGGGGAACACTGAAGCTTTCTTT
TRBV19	.	TRBJ2-5	.	CASSPGAGGQETQYF	TGTGCCAGTAGTCCTGGGGCCGGCGGGCAAGAGACCCAGTACTTC
TRBV19	once	TRBJ2-1	TRBD1	CASRWGTGGLGEQFF	TGTGCCAGTAGGTGGGGGACAGGGGGCTTAGGTGAGCAGTTCTTC
TRBV6-1	once	TRBJ1-3	.	CASTGDISGNTIYF	TGTGCCAGCACCGGGGATATCTCTGGAAACACCATATATTTT
TRBV9	.	TRBJ1-2	.	CASSVDPADYGYTF	TGTGCCAGCAGCGTTGACCCGGCGGACTATGGCTACACCTTC
TRBV7-7	.	TRBJ2-6	.	CASSTWEPQSRANVLTF	TGTGCCAGCAGCACCTGGGAGCCACAAAGTCGGGCCAACGTCCTGACTTTC
TRBV19	.	TRBJ2-6	.	CASSIANLGRSGANVLTF	TGTGCCAGTAGTATAGCCAACCTGGGGCGATCTGGGGCCAACGTCCTGACTTTC
TRBV4-2	.	TRBJ2-7	TRBD1	CASSHYRDSSYEQYF	TGTGCCAGCAGCCACTATCGGGACAGTTCCTACGAGCAGTACTTC
TRBV13	.	TRBJ2-3	TRBD1	CASSRDSLTDTQYF	TGTGCCAGCAGCCGGGACAGCCTGACAGATACGCAGTATTTT
TRBV28	.	TRBJ1-5	.	CASSPSGQGPYQPQHF	TGTGCCAGCAGCCCCTCGGGCCAGGGGCCTTATCAGCCCCAGCATTTT
TRBV10-3	.	TRBJ1-6	.	CAISESDSPLHF	TGTGCCATCAGTGAGTCTGATTCACCCCTCCACTTT
TRBV27	.	TRBJ2-2	TRBD2	CASTKGLAGTGELFF	TGTGCCAGCACCAAGGGACTAGCGGGAACCGGGGAGCTGTTTTTT
TRBV11-2	.	TRBJ1-5	.	CASSLGRNQPQHF	TGTGCCAGCAGCTTGGGACGCAATCAGCCCCAGCATTTT